The 9 T cell receptor beta chains presented below share a single source sample, sequenced in a study of shared clonotypes between healthy human individuals. The method was immunoSEQ multiplex PCR; TCRdb's version includes in-frame clones alone and lacks a portion of them. The sample yields 980,000 or so clones, about 80% seen once. The sequenced material came from memory CD4+ T cells sorted from blood. Subset in this sample: CD45RA-negative fraction. These receptors all come from a man younger than 35 in good health.

This clone was seen more than once but under ten times. The chain carries TRBV4-1 and TRBJ1-6, with D uncertain. Trimming took off 4 bases at V and 7 bases at J, with 11 bases between the two ends. The CDR3 loop spans 14 amino acids. Looked up from germline, CDR1 is MGHRA and CDR2 is YSYEKL. The CDR3 spells CASSPWTENSPLHF. As DNA, the CDR3 is TGCGCCAGCAGCCCCTGGACGGAGAATTCACCCCTCCACTTT.

The genes are TRBV10-3 and TRBJ1-1, with 7 bases identical to TRBD1. This CDR3 has 16 amino acids. Germline V gene lookup returns CDR1 ENHRY and CDR2 SYGVKD. Trimming took 0 bases from V and 4 from J; bases not matched to a gene: 8. The chain's CDR3 is CAISESSGQGGTEAFF. In DNA form, the CDR3 reads TGTGCCATCAGTGAGTCTTCCGGGCAGGGGGGCACTGAAGCTTTCTTT.

The chain has TRBV6-1 and TRBJ2-7; D is uncertain. Germline V gene data show CDR1 as MNHNS and CDR2 as SASEGT. CDR3 length: 13 residues. V was trimmed by 5 bases and J by 5 bases, leaving 13 bases between them. Written as DNA, the CDR3 is TGTGCCAGCAGTTGGACGGAAGGCGACGAGCAGTACTTC. It specifies CASSWTEGDEQYF.

The chain uses TRBV6-6 and TRBJ1-6; D unclear. Germline V lookup: CDR1 MNHNY, CDR2 SVGAGI (reference sequence). The CDR3 covers 14 residues. The germline V and J ends were trimmed by 2 bases and 3 bases, with 5 bases remaining between them. For the CDR3, the DNA is TGTGCCAGCAGTTACGGAGACTATAATTCACCCCTCCACTTT. Translating it yields CASSYGDYNSPLHF.

This clone showed up many times. The chain carries TRBV6-5 and TRBJ2-5; tentatively, D is TRBD1 (6 bases). CDR3 length equals 15 residues. Per the germline V gene, CDR1 is MNHEY and CDR2 is SVGAGI. Between the trimmed V and J ends, which lost 2 bases and 5 bases, there was a span of 15 bases. The CDR3 reads CASSYGGQRRETQYF. In DNA form, the CDR3 reads TGTGCCAGCAGTTACGGTGGACAGCGCCGGGAGACCCAGTACTTC.

Concerning this clone itself: This CDR3 is also generated by other DNA sequences in the sample. The chain uses TRBV30 and TRBJ2-7, with a tentative D call TRBD1 (5 bases). CDR3 length equals 12 residues. CDR1 and CDR2 from the germline V gene are GTSNPN and SVGIG (reference sequence). Trimming took 3 bases from V and 2 from J, leaving 8 bases between them. The CDR3 sequence: CAWRGLAYEQYF. DNA for the CDR3: TGTGCCTGGAGGGGGCTCGCCTACGAGCAGTACTTC.

The V gene is TRBV5-4, the J gene TRBJ2-2; tentatively, D is TRBD1 or TRBD2 (5 bases each). Germline V gene sequence: CDR1 SGHNT, CDR2 YYREEE (reference sequence). V was cut by 2 bases and J by 0 bases, with 14 bases left in between. The CDR3 totals 17 residues. This CDR3 is CASSFGFGTANTGELFF. The CDR3 nucleotides read TGTGCCAGCAGCTTCGGTTTCGGGACGGCGAACACCGGGGAGCTGTTTTTT.

Worth noting for this clone: It may be a read error: a sequence one base away is much more abundant. The J gene is TRBJ2-7, the V gene TRBV18, with D perhaps TRBD1 (6 bases). Trimming removed 1 base at V and 8 bases at J, with 18 bases between. Germline loops: CDR1 KGHSH, CDR2 LQKENI. The CDR3 loop spans 15 amino acids. The CDR3 sequence: CASSPQNREKGKQYF. The CDR3 DNA reads as TGTGCCAGCTCACCACAAAACAGGGAAAAGGGTAAGCAGTACTTC.

This rearrangement joins TRBV2 to TRBJ2-1; D is perhaps TRBD2 (6 bases). Germline-derived CDR1 and CDR2 are SNHLY and FYNNEI. This CDR3 has 15 amino acids. V was trimmed by 1 base and J by 5 bases, leaving 12 bases between them. CDR3: CASSEEGGGNNEQFF. The CDR3 coding sequence is TGTGCCAGCAGTGAAGAGGGTGGAGGGAACAATGAGCAGTTCTTC.